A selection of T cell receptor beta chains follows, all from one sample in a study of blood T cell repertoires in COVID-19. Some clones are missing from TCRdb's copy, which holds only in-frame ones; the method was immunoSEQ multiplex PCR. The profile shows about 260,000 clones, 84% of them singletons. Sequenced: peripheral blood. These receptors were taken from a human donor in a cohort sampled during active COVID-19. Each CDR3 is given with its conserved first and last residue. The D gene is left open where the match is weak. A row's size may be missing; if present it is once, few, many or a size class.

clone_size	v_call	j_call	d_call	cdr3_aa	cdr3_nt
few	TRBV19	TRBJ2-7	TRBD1	CASSTPTGLYYEQYF	TGTGCCAGTAGTACCCCGACAGGGCTATACTACGAGCAGTACTTC
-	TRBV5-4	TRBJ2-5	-	CASSLSVGVQETQYF	TGTGCCAGCAGCTTGTCGGTAGGGGTCCAAGAGACCCAGTACTTC
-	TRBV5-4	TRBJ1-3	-	CASSPGKAGNTIYF	TGTGCCAGCAGCCCAGGGAAAGCTGGAAACACCATATATTTT
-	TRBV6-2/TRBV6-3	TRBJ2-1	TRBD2	CASSLLAGGLNEQFF	TGTGCCAGCAGTTTGCTAGCGGGGGGGCTGAATGAGCAGTTCTTC
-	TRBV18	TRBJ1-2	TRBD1	CASSPEGTGVNYGYTF	TGTGCCAGCTCACCAGAGGGGACAGGGGTTAACTATGGCTACACCTTC
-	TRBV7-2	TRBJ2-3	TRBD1	CASRSDRDGLTDTQYF	TGTGCCAGCAGATCCGACAGGGATGGCCTCACAGATACGCAGTATTTT
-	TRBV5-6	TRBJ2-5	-	CASNAEVEGRETQYF	TGTGCCAGCAATGCCGAGGTAGAGGGCCGAGAGACCCAGTACTTC
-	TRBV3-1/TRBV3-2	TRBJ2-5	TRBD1	CASSRDRVQETQYF	TGTGCCAGCAGCCGCGACAGGGTCCAAGAGACCCAGTACTTC
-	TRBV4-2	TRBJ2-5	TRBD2	CASSPTSGGTQETQYF	TGTGCCAGCAGCCCGACTAGCGGGGGAACACAAGAGACCCAGTACTTC
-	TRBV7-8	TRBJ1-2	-	CASSGQTGRHYGYTF	TGTGCCAGCAGCGGACAAACGGGCAGGCACTATGGCTACACCTTC
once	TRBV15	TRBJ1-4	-	CATSAQGATNEKLFF	TGTGCCACCAGCGCACAGGGCGCTACTAATGAAAAACTGTTTTTT
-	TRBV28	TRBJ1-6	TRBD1	CATSGGGNSPLHF	TGTGCCACCTCAGGGGGCGGTAATTCACCCCTCCACTTT
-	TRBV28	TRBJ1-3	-	CASSPWLEGNTIYF	TGTGCCAGCAGCCCCTGGTTGGAGGGAAACACCATATATTTT
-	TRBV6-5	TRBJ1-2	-	CASSYSGGQGGYTF	TGTGCCAGCAGTTACAGCGGGGGGCAGGGTGGCTACACCTTC
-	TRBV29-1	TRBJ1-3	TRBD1	CSAATGETGNTIYF	TGCAGCGCCGCGACAGGGGAAACTGGAAACACCATATATTTT
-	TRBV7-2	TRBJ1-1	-	CASSFWDGGGAFF	TGTGCCAGCAGCTTCTGGGATGGCGGGGGAGCTTTCTTT
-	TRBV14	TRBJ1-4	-	CASSSTGFSGEKLFF	TGTGCCAGCAGCTCAACGGGATTTTCAGGTGAAAAACTGTTTTTT
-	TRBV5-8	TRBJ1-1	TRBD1	CASSPWDSMNTEAFF	TGTGCCAGCAGCCCATGGGACAGTATGAACACTGAAGCTTTCTTT
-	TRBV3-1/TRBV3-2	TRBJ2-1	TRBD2	CASSQVLAGAYNEQFF	TGTGCCAGCAGCCAAGTTCTAGCGGGAGCCTACAATGAGCAGTTCTTC
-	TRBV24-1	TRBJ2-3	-	CATSDLTRDTQYF	TGTGCCACCAGTGATCTTACGAGAGATACGCAGTATTTT
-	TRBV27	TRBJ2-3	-	CASTGLATDTQYF	TGTGCCAGCACGGGACTTGCCACAGATACGCAGTATTTT
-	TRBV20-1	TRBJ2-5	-	CSASTGNRDTQYF	TGCAGTGCTAGTACGGGGAACAGAGATACCCAGTACTTC
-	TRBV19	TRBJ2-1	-	CASSIQGTSYNEQFF	TGTGCCAGTAGTATCCAGGGCACGTCATACAATGAGCAGTTCTTC
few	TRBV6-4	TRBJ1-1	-	CASSRLGGLGGSATEAFF	TGTGCCAGCAGTAGACTCGGGGGGTTAGGTGGGTCGGCCACTGAAGCTTTCTTT